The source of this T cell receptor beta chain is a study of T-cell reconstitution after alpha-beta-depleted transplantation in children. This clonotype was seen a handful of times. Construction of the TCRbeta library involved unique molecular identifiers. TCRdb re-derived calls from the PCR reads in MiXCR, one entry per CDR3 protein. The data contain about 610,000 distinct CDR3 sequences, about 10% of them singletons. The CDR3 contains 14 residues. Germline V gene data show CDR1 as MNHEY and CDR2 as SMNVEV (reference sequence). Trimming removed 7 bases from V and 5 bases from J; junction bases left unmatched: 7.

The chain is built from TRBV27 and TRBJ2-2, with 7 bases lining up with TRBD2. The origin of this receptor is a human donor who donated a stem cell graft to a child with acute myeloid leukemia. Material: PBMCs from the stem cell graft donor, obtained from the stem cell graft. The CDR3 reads CASTISGITGELFF. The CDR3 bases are TGTGCCAGCACCATAAGCGGGATTACCGGGGAGCTGTTTTTT.